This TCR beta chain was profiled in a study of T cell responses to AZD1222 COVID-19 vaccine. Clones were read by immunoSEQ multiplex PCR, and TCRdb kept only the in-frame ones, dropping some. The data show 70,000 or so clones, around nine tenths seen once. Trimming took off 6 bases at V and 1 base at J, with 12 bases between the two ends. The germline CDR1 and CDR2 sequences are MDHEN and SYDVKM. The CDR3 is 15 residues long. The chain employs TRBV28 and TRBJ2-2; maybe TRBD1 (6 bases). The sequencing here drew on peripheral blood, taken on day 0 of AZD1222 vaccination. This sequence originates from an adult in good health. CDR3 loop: CASSNGQLNTGELFF. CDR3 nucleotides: TGTGCCAGCAGCAACGGACAGCTGAACACCGGGGAGCTGTTTTTT.